The 16 T cell receptor beta chains presented below share a single source sample, sequenced in a study of STAT3 mutations in large granular lymphocyte leukemia. The protocol was immunoSEQ multiplex PCR, while the TCRdb copy is restricted to in-frame clones and leaves out a portion. The sample lists roughly 14,000 clones, more than 75% seen once, with around a third in the top ten. Their recognized antigens are unknown. Notes on the study in general: At least one immunodominant TCR beta clonotype appeared in every T-cell large granular lymphocyte leukemia patient.

Sequenced: peripheral blood mononuclear cells. The source is a man between 35 and 55 years old with T-cell large granular lymphocyte leukemia. Some clones in this sample may be carry-over from other donors' samples.

The chain joins TRBV6-5 to TRBJ1-4; D gene uncertain. Trimming shortened V by 0 bases and J by 8 bases, and 13 bases separated the two germline ends. The CDR3 is 15 amino acids. Germline lookup yields CDR1 MNHEY and CDR2 SVGAGI. CDR3 in amino acids: CASSYSTGMGEKLFF. In nucleotides, the CDR3 is TGTGCCAGCAGTTACTCAACGGGGATGGGGGAAAAACTGTTTTTT.

By frequency in the sample, this clone is medium-sized. The chain links TRBV29-1 to TRBJ1-1; D is possibly TRBD1 (6 bases). The germline V and J ends were trimmed by 7 bases and 1 base, with 16 bases remaining between them. The CDR3 has 14 residues. Germline-derived CDR1 and CDR2 are SQVTM and ANQGSEA. CDR3 in amino acids: CSATSGGGNTEAFF. For the CDR3, the DNA is TGCAGCGCAACAAGCGGAGGGGGGAACACTGAAGCTTTCTTT.

J is TRBJ2-1 and V is TRBV11-2; 8 bases fit TRBD2. The CDR3 covers 13 residues. Trimming at V came to 6 bases and at J to 8 bases, leaving 6 bases not matched to a gene. From germline, CDR1 is SGHAT and CDR2 FQNNGV. The CDR3 sequence is CASSATGGDEQFF. CDR3 bases: TGTGCCAGCAGTGCTACGGGGGGGGATGAGCAGTTCTTC.

The chain employs TRBV25-1 and TRBJ1-1; D may be TRBD1 (5 bases). V was trimmed by 10 bases and J by 4 bases, leaving 13 bases between them. CDR1 is MGHDK and CDR2 is SYGVNS in the germline V gene. This CDR3 is built from 12 residues. The CDR3 loop is CATHGRVTEAFF. The CDR3 nucleotides are TGTGCCACCCATGGCAGGGTCACTGAAGCTTTCTTT.

This chain links TRBV27 with TRBJ2-5; TRBD2 matches 9 bases. This CDR3 has 14 amino acids. Germline V CDR1 and CDR2: MNHEY, SMNVEV (reference sequence). Unmatched junction bases numbered 7, after V lost 6 bases and J lost 5 bases. CDR3 nucleotide sequence: TGTGCCAGCAGGGGACTAGCTGAGAGGGAGACCCAGTACTTC. Protein sequence: CASRGLAERETQYF.

J is TRBJ1-2 and V is TRBV6-5, with no clear D. Per the germline V gene, CDR1 is MNHEY and CDR2 is SVGAGI. This CDR3 comprises 13 residues. V shed 7 bases and J shed 9 bases, with 18 bases lying between them. This CDR3 is CASTASRLASYTF. For the CDR3, the DNA is TGTGCCAGCACCGCTTCCCGCCTGGCGAGCTACACCTTC.

This chain joins TRBV23-1 and TRBJ1-4, with D tentatively TRBD1 (6 bases). TRBV23-1 is identified as an open reading frame with a role that is uncertain. The CDR3 consists of 16 residues. Trimming took 4 bases from V and 5 from J, leaving 17 bases between them. The CDR3 spells CASSPADSTQNEKLFF. The CDR3 coding sequence is TGCGCCAGCAGTCCGGCGGACAGCACACAGAATGAAAAACTGTTTTTT.

This chain connects TRBV28 to TRBJ1-2; the match to TRBD1 covers 9 bases. CDR1 and CDR2 (germline): MDHEN, SYDVKM. The CDR3 covers 13 residues. V shed 4 bases, J shed 8 bases, and the junction held 5 bases outside the gene matches. CDR3 region: CASSSGQGPGYTF. DNA of the CDR3: TGTGCCAGCAGTTCGGGACAGGGTCCAGGCTACACCTTC.

This rearrangement joins TRBV11-1 to TRBJ2-5, with 7 positions matching TRBD1. Germline trimming cut 5 bases from V and 1 base from J; bases unmatched to any gene: 7. CDR1 is SGHAT, CDR2 FQDESV, per germline (reference sequence). This CDR3 comprises 15 residues. Here the CDR3 DNA reads TGTGCCAGCAGCAGACGAACAGGGGTCCAAGAGACCCAGTACTTC. This sequence encodes CASSRRTGVQETQYF.

The chain combines TRBV10-3 with TRBJ1-3; D is undetermined. Per germline, CDR1 ENHRY and CDR2 SYGVKD. This CDR3 has 11 amino acids. V shed 7 bases and J shed 3 bases, with 4 bases lying between them. For the CDR3, the DNA is TGTGCCATCACAGATGGAAACACCATATATTTT. Protein: CAITDGNTIYF.

The V call is TRBV10-3, the J call TRBJ1-1; D gene unclear. CDR3 length equals 15 residues. Trimming took 3 bases from V and 0 from J, leaving 11 bases between them. Germline CDR1 ENHRY, CDR2 SYGVKD. In DNA, the CDR3 is TGTGCCATCAGTGAACGATTTTCCATGAACACTGAAGCTTTCTTT. This translates into CAISERFSMNTEAFF.

The genes are TRBV29-1 and TRBJ2-5, with TRBD2 matching 9 bases. CDR3 size: 14 residues. Trimming removed 5 bases from V and 2 bases from J; junction bases left unmatched: 6. The germline gives CDR1 SQVTM, CDR2 ANQGSEA. Here the CDR3 reads CSVSGTSKQETQYF. The CDR3 region has the DNA TGCAGCGTTAGCGGGACTAGCAAACAAGAGACCCAGTACTTC.

V gene TRBV29-1 combines with J gene TRBJ1-1; D is unclear. Per the germline V gene, CDR1 is SQVTM and CDR2 is ANQGSEA. The CDR3 sequence is 13 residues long. The V end was cut by 6 bases, the J end by 2 bases, with 13 bases between. The CDR3 DNA sequence: TGCAGCGTGGCAGCCGCAATAAACACTGAAGCTTTCTTT. It codes for CSVAAAINTEAFF.

The gene calls are TRBV9 and TRBJ2-1, with 7 bases lining up with TRBD1. The CDR3 sequence is 16 residues long. The germline gives CDR1 SGDLS, CDR2 YYNGEE. Trimming at V came to 2 bases and at J to 4 bases, leaving 9 bases not matched to a gene. CDR3 sequence: CASSVGRDREYNEQFF. The CDR3 DNA sequence: TGTGCCAGCAGCGTTGGTCGGGACAGAGAGTACAATGAGCAGTTCTTC.

The CDR3 loop is CASSTSGTGGMETQYF. In nucleotides, the CDR3 is TGTGCCAGCAGCACCTCCGGGACAGGGGGTATGGAGACCCAGTACTTC. This sequence joins TRBV6-6 and TRBJ2-5, with 11 bases matching TRBD1. This CDR3 has 16 amino acids. With V trimmed by 6 bases and J by 5 bases, 11 bases remained unmatched. Germline assignment: CDR1 MNHNY and CDR2 SVGAGI (reference sequence).

The rearrangement joins TRBV12-5 to TRBJ2-5, with no clear D. The germline V gene has CDR1 LGHNT and CDR2 FRNRAP. V gave up 5 bases and J gave up 5 bases, with 9 bases separating them. The CDR3 has 12 residues. CDR3 in DNA: TGTGCTAGTGGTACGGAGAGGGAGACCCAGTACTTC. Encoded protein: CASGTERETQYF.